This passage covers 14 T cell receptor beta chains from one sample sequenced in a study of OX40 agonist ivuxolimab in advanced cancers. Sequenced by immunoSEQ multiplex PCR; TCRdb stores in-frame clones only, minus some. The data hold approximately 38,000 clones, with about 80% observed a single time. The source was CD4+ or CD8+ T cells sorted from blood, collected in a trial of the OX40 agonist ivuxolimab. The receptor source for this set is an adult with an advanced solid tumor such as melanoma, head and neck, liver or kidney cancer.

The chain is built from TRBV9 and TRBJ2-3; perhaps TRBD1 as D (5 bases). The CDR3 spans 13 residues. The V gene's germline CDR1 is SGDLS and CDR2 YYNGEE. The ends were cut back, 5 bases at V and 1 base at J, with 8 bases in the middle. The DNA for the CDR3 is TGTGCCAGCAGTCTAGGGGGCACAGATACGCAGTATTTT. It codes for CASSLGGTDTQYF.

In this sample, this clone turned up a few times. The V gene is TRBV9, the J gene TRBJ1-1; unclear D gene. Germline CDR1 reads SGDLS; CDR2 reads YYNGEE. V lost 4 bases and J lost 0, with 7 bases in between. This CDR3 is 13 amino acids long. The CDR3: CASSTAVNTEAFF. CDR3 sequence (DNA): TGTGCCAGCAGCACAGCGGTGAACACTGAAGCTTTCTTT.

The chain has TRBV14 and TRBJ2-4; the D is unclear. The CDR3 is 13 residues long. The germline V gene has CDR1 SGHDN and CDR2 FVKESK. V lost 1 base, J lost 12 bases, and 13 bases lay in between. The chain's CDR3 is CASSQGYVGDQYF. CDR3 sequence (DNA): TGTGCCAGCAGCCAAGGGTATGTGGGCGATCAGTACTTC.

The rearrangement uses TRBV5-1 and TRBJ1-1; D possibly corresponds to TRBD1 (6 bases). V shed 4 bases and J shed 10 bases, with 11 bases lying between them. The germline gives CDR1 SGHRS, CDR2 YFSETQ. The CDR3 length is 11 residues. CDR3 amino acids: CASSPGAGAFF. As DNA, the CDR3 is TGCGCCAGCAGCCCAGGGGCGGGAGCTTTCTTT. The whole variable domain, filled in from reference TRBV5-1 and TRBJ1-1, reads KAGVTQTPRYLIKTRGQQVTLSCSPISGHRSVSWYQQTPGQGLQFLFEYFSETQRNKGNFPGRFSGRQFSNSRSEMNVSTLELGDSALYLCASSPGAGAFFGQGTRLTVV.

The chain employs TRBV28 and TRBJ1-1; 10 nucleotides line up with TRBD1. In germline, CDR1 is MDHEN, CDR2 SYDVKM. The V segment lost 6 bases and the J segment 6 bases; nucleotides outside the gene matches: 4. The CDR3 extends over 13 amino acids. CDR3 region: CASSDRGLAEAFF. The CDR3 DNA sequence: TGTGCCAGCAGCGACAGGGGGCTGGCTGAAGCTTTCTTT.

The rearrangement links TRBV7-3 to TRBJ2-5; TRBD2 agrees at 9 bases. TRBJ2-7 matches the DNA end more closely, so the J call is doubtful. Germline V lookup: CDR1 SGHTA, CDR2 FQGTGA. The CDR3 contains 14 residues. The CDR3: CASSWDSGSYEQYF. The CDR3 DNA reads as TGTGCCAGCAGCTGGGATAGCGGGAGCTACGAGCAGTACTTC.

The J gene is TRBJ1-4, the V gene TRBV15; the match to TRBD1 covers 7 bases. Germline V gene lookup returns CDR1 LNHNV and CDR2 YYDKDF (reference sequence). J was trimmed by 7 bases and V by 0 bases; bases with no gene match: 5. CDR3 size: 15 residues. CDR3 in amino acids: CATSRDKGAGEKLFF. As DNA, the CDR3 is TGTGCCACCAGCAGAGATAAGGGGGCGGGTGAAAAACTGTTTTTT.

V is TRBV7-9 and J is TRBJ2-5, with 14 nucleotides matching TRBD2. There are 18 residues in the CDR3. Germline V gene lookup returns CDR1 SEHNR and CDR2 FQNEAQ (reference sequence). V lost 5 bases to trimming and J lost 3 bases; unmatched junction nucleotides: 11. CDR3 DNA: TGTGCCAGCAGCGCTGGGACTAGCGGGGGACCGAAAAAAGAGACCCAGTACTTC. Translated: CASSAGTSGGPKKETQYF.

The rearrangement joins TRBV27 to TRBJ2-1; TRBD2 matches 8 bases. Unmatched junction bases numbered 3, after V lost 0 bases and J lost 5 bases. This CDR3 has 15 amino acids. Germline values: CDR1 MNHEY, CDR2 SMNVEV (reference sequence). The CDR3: CASSLSAGGNNEQFF. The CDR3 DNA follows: TGTGCCAGCAGTTTATCGGCGGGAGGAAACAATGAGCAGTTCTTC.

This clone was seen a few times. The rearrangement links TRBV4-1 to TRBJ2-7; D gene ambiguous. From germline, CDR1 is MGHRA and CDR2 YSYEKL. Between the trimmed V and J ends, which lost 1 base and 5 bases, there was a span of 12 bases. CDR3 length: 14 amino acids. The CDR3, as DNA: TGCGCCAGCAGCCAAGCGGCATGGGATCACGAGCAGTACTTC. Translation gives CASSQAAWDHEQYF.

The CDR3 DNA sequence: TGTGCCAGCGGTGAGGGGCCATCTTCTGGAAACACCATATATTTT. This codes for CASGEGPSSGNTIYF. The chain employs TRBV28 and TRBJ1-3, with D perhaps matching TRBD1 (5 bases). Trimming pared 8 bases from V and 1 base from J, leaving 15 bases between. This CDR3 has 15 residues. Germline V gene data show CDR1 as MDHEN and CDR2 as SYDVKM.

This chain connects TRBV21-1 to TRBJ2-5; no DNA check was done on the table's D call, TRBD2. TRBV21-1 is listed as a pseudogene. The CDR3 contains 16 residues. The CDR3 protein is CASSKAWRVHQETQYF. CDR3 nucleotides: TGTGCCAGCAGCAAAGCTTGGAGGGTCCACCAAGAGACCCAGTACTTC.

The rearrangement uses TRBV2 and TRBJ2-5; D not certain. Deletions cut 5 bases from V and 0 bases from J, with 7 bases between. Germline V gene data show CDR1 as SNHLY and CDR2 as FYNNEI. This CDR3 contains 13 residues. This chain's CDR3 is CASSPGHQETQYF. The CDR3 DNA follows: TGTGCCAGCAGTCCCGGACACCAAGAGACCCAGTACTTC.

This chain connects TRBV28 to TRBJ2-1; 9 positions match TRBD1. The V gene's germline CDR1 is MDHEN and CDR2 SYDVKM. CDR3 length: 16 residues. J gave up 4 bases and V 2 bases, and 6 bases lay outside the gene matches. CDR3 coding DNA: TGTGCCAGCAGTTTACTTCCGGGACAGGGATACAATGAGCAGTTCTTC. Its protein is CASSLLPGQGYNEQFF.